This passage covers 3 T cell receptor beta chains from one sample sequenced in a study of blood T cell repertoires in COVID-19. Sequencing was performed with immunoSEQ multiplex PCR; in TCRdb, only in-frame clones are kept and a portion is missing. The sample has approximately 170,000 clones, over 80% seen once. The sample comprised peripheral blood. These receptors originate from a man in his sixties or seventies who had recovered from COVID-19.

The chain couples TRBV5-1 to TRBJ2-5; D remains ambiguous. Germline V gene sequence: CDR1 SGHRS, CDR2 YFSETQ. The CDR3 has 14 residues. V lost 0 bases to trimming and J lost 2 bases, with 8 bases between them. CDR3 loop: CASSLGGPQETQYF. CDR3 bases: TGCGCCAGCAGCTTGGGTGGCCCTCAAGAGACCCAGTACTTC.

The rearrangement links TRBV5-1 to TRBJ1-4; the D gene is possibly TRBD1 (5 bases). V was shortened by 0 bases and J by 5 bases, with 11 bases between the two germline ends. The V gene's germline CDR1 is SGHRS and CDR2 YFSETQ. The CDR3 runs to 15 residues. The chain's CDR3 is CASSLATGLNEKLFF. CDR3 nucleotide sequence: TGCGCCAGCAGCTTGGCCACAGGCTTAAATGAAAAACTGTTTTTT.

The chain combines TRBV7-8 with TRBJ1-1; unclear D gene. Germline V lookup: CDR1 SGHVS, CDR2 FQNEAQ. Trimming removed 3 bases at V and 4 bases at J, with 9 bases between. The CDR3 is 13 residues long. The CDR3 DNA sequence: TGTGCCAGCAGCTTCGGGTTCGGCACTGAAGCTTTCTTT. Protein sequence: CASSFGFGTEAFF.